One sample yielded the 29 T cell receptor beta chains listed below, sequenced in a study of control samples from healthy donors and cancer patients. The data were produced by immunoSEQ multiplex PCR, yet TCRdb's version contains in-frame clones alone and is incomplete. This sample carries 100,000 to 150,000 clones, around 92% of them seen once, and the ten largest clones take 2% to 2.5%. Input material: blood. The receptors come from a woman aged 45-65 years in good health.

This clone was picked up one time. For the CDR3, the DNA is TGTGCCAGCAGAAAAACTAGCGGGAGAAATGAGCAGTTCTTC. The encoded protein is CASRKTSGRNEQFF. The chain couples TRBV7-2 to TRBJ2-1; 11 nucleotides agree with TRBD2. Germline V lookup: CDR1 SGHTA, CDR2 FQGNSA. With V trimmed by 6 bases and J by 7 bases, 5 bases remained unmatched. The CDR3 spans 14 residues.

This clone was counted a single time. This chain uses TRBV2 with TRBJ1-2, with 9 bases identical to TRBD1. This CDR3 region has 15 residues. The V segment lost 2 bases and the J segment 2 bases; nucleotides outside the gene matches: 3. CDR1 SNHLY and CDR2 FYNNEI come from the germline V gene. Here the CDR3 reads CASSERDRGNYGYTF. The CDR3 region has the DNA TGTGCCAGCAGTGAACGCGACAGGGGGAACTATGGCTACACCTTC.

CDR3 bases: TGCAGCGTGGTTTCTGGCTACACCTTC. This sequence encodes CSVVSGYTF. This chain links TRBV29-1 with TRBJ1-2, with unresolved D. Germline V gene data show CDR1 as SQVTM and CDR2 as ANQGSEA. CDR3 length: 9 residues. V lost 6 bases and J 7 bases, leaving 6 bases between the germline ends.

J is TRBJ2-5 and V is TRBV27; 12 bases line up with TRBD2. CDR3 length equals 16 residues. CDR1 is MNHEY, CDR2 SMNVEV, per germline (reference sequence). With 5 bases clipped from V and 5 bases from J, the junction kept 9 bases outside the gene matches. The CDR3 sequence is CASSPLAGGVRETQYF. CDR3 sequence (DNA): TGTGCCAGCAGTCCCCTAGCGGGGGGGGTTCGTGAGACCCAGTACTTC.

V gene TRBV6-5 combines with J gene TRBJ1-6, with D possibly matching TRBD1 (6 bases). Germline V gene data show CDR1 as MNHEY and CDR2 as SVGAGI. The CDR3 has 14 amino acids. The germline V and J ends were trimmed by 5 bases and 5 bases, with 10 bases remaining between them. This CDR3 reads CASSTGQNNSPLHF. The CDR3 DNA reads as TGTGCCAGCAGTACCGGACAGAATAATTCACCCCTCCACTTT.

CDR3 bases: TGTGCCAGTCTTGCGACTGGGGGAGAGACCCAGTACTTC. Its protein product is CASLATGGETQYF. The rearrangement uses TRBV19 and TRBJ2-5, with D perhaps TRBD1 or TRBD2 (5 bases each). V was shortened by 8 bases and J by 4 bases, with 14 bases between the two germline ends. Germline CDR1 and CDR2: LNHDA and SQIVND (reference sequence). The CDR3 is made up of 13 amino acids. Complete variable domain (other parts from reference TRBV19 and TRBJ2-5): DGGITQSPKYLFRKEGQNVTLSCEQNLNHDAMYWYRQDPGQGLRLIYYSQIVNDFQKGDIAEGYSVSREKKESFPLTVTSAQKNPTAFYLCASLATGGETQYFGPGTRLLVL.

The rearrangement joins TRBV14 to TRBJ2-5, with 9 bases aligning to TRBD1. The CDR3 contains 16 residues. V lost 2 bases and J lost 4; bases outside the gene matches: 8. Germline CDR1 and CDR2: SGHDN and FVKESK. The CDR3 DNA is TGTGCCAGCAGCCAATATCTGGGACAGGGTGCAGAGACCCAGTACTTC. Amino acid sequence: CASSQYLGQGAETQYF. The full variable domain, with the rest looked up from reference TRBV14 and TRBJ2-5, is EAGVTQFPSHSVIEKGQTVTLRCDPISGHDNLYWYRRVMGKEIKFLLHFVKESKQDESGMPNNRFLAERTGGTYSTLKVQPAELEDSGVYFCASSQYLGQGAETQYFGPGTRLLVL.

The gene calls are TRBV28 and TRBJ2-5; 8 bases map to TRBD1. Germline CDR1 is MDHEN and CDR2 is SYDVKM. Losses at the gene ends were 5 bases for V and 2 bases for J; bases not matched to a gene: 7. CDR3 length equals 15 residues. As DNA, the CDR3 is TGTGCCAGCAGTAGGACAGGGCTTGTACAAGAGACCCAGTACTTC. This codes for CASSRTGLVQETQYF.

CDR3: CASSSLDMNTEAFF. The CDR3, as DNA: TGCGCCAGCAGCTCCCTGGATATGAACACTGAAGCTTTCTTT. The chain is built from TRBV5-1 and TRBJ1-1; D is uncertain. This CDR3 is built from 14 residues. The germline CDR1 and CDR2 sequences are SGHRS and YFSETQ. Trimming stripped 3 bases from V and 0 bases from J, with 9 bases between. The whole variable domain, remainder taken from reference TRBV5-1 and TRBJ1-1, is KAGVTQTPRYLIKTRGQQVTLSCSPISGHRSVSWYQQTPGQGLQFLFEYFSETQRNKGNFPGRFSGRQFSNSRSEMNVSTLELGDSALYLCASSSLDMNTEAFFGQGTRLTVV.

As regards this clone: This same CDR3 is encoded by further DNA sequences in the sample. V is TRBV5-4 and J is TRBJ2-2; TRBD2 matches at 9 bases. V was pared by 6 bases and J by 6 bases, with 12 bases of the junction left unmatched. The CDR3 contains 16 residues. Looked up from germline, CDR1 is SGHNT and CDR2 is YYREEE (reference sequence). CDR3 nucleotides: TGTGCCAGCACTCAGGGGGTAGCGGGAGTAGCCGGGGAGCTGTTTTTT. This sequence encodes CASTQGVAGVAGELFF.

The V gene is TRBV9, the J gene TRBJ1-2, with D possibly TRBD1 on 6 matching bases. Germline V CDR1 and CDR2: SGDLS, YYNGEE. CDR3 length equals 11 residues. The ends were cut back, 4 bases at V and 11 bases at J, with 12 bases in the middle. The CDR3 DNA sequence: TGTGCCAGCAGCACGGACAGTGGGTACACCTTC. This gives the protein CASSTDSGYTF.

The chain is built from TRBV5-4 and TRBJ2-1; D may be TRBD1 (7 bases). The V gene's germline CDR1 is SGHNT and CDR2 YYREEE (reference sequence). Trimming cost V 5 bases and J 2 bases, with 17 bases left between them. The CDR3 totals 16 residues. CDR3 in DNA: TGTGCCAGCAGATACGGCGGGACAGATACCTACAATGAGCAGTTCTTC. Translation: CASRYGGTDTYNEQFF.

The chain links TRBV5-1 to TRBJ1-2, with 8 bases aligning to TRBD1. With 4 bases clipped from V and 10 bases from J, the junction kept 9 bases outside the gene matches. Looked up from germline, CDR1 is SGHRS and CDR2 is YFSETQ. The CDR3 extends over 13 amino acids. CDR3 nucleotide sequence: TGCGCCAGCAGCCCATCGGACAGGGCCGCCTACACCTTC. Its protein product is CASSPSDRAAYTF.

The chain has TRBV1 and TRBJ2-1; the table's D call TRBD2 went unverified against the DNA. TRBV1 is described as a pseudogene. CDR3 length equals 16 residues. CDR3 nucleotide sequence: TGCACCAGCAGTCCCGAGCGGGAGGGCCGCTACAATGAGCAGTTCTTC. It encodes CTSSPEREGRYNEQFF.

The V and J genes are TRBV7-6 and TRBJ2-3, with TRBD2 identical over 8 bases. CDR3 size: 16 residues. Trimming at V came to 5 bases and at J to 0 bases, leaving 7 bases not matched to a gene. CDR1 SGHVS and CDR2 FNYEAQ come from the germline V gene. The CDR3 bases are TGTGCCAGCAGCCTCCGGACTAGCTCTAGCACAGATACGCAGTATTTT. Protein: CASSLRTSSSTDTQYF.

The CDR3 sequence: CAITTGTGLNYGYTF. As DNA, the CDR3 is TGTGCCATCACTACCGGGACAGGGCTTAACTATGGCTACACCTTC. The chain combines TRBV6-5 with TRBJ1-2, with 9 bases aligning to TRBD1. Germline CDR1 and CDR2: MNHEY and SVGAGI. V trimming: 10 bases; J trimming: 1 base; junction bases outside the gene matches: 10. This CDR3 spans 15 amino acids.

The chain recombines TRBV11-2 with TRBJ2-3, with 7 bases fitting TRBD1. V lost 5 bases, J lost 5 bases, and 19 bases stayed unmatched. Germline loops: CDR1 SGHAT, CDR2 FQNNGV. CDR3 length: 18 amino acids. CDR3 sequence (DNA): TGTGCCAGCAGCCTAAGGGGGCAGAGGGGCGCCTCGATAGATACGCAGTATTTT. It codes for CASSLRGQRGASIDTQYF.

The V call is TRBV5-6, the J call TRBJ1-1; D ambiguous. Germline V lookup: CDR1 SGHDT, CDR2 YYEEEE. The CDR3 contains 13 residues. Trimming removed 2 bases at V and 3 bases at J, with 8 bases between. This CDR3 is CASSFSSHTEAFF. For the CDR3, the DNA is TGTGCCAGCAGCTTCTCCAGTCACACTGAAGCTTTCTTT.

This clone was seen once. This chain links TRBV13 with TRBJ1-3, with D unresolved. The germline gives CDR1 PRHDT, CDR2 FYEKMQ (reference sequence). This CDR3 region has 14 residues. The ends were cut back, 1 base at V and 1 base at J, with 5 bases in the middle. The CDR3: CASSLAESGNTIYF. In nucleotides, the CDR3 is TGTGCCAGCAGCTTAGCGGAGTCTGGAAACACCATATATTTT.

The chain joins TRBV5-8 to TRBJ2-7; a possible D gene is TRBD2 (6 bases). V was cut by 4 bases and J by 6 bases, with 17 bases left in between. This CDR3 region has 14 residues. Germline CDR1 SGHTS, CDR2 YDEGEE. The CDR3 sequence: CASSLAGTQLEQYF. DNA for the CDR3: TGTGCCAGCAGCCTGGCGGGGACCCAACTCGAGCAGTACTTC.

The CDR3 is CASSYDRSSYEQYF. CDR3 in DNA: TGCGCCAGCAGCTATGACAGGAGCTCCTACGAGCAGTACTTC. The chain uses TRBV4-1 and TRBJ2-7, with D perhaps matching TRBD1 (6 bases). The CDR3 is made up of 14 amino acids. Trimming pared 5 bases from V and 0 bases from J, leaving 11 bases between. Germline V gives CDR1 MGHRA, CDR2 YSYEKL.

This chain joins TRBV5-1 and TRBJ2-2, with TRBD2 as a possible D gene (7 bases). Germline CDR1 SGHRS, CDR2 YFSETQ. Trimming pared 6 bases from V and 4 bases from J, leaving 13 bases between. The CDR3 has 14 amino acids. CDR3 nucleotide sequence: TGCGCCAGCACGGGGGGCTCGGGCACCGGGGAGCTGTTTTTT. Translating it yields CASTGGSGTGELFF.

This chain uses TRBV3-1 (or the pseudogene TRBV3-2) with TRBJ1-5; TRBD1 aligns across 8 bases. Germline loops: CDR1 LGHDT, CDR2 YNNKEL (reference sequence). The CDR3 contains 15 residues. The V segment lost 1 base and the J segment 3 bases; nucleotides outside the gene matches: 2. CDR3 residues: CASSQGRGPNQPQHF. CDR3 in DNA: TGTGCCAGCAGCCAAGGCAGGGGGCCCAATCAGCCCCAGCATTTT.

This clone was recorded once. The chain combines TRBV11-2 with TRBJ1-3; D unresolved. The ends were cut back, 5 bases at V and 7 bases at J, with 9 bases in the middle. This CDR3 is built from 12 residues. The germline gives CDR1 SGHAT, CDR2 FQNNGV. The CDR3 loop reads CASSLTGNTIYF. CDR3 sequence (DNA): TGTGCCAGCAGCCTTACCGGGAACACCATATATTTT.

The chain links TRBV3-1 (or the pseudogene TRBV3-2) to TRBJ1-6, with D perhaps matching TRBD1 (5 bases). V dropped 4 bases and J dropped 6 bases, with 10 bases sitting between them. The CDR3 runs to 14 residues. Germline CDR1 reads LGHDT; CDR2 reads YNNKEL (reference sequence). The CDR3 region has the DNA TGTGCCAGCAGCCCAGACAGCGGTAATTCACCCCTCCACTTT. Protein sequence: CASSPDSGNSPLHF.

As DNA, the CDR3 is TGTGCCAGCAGTGCGATGGGCGGCCCCTACAATGAGCAGTTCTTC. This encodes CASSAMGGPYNEQFF. The rearrangement joins TRBV2 to TRBJ2-1; D is uncertain. The CDR3 covers 15 residues. The germline V and J ends were trimmed by 4 bases and 2 bases, with 12 bases remaining between them. CDR1 SNHLY and CDR2 FYNNEI come from the germline V gene.

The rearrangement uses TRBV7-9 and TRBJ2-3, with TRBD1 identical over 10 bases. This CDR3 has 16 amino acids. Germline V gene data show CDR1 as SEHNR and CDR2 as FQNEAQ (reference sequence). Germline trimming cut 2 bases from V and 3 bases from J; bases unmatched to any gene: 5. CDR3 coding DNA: TGTGCCAGCAGCTTATTCGGGACAGGGGCTACAGATACGCAGTATTTT. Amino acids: CASSLFGTGATDTQYF.

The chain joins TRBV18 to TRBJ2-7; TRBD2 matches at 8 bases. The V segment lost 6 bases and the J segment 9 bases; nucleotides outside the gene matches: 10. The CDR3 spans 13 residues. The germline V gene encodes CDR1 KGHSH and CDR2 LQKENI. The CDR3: CASSVGLEQLQYF. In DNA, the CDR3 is TGTGCCAGCTCGGTGGGACTAGAACAACTGCAGTACTTC.

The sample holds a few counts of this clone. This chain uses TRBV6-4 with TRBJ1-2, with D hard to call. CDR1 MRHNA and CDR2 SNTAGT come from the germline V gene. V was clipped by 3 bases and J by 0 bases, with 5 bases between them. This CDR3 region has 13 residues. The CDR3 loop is CASSEGSNYGYTF. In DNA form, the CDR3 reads TGTGCCAGCAGTGAGGGATCTAACTATGGCTACACCTTC.